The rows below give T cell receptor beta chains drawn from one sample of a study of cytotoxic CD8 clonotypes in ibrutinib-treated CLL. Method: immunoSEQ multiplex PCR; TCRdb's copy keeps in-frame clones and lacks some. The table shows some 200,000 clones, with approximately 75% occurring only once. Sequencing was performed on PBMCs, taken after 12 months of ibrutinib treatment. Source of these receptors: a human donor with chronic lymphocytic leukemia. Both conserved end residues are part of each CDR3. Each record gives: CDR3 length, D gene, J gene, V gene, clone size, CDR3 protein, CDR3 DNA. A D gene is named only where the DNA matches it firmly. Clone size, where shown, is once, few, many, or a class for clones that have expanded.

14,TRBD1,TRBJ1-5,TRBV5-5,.,CASSEDRNNQPQHF,TGTGCCAGCAGCGAGGACAGGAACAATCAGCCCCAGCATTTT
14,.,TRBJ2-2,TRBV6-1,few,CASTETRGGGELFF,TGTGCCAGCACCGAGACTAGAGGTGGCGGGGAGCTGTTTTTT
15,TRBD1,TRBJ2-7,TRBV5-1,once,CASSIRQGSRYEQYF,TGCGCCAGCAGCATAAGACAGGGTTCCCGCTACGAGCAGTACTTC
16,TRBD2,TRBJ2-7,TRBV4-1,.,CASSHLNSGSAYEQYF,TGCGCCAGCAGCCACCTCAATAGCGGGTCCGCCTACGAGCAGTACTTC
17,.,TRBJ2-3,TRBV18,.,CASSPPFGELSTDTQYF,TGTGCCAGCTCACCACCGTTCGGGGAGTTGAGCACAGATACGCAGTATTTT
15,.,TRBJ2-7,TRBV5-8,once,CASSLRGQGTYEQYF,TGTGCCAGCAGCTTAAGAGGGCAGGGTACCTACGAGCAGTACTTC
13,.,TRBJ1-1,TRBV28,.,CASTTGRNTEAFF,TGTGCCAGCACCACAGGGAGGAACACTGAAGCTTTCTTT
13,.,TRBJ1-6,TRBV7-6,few,CASSDSVNSPLHF,TGTGCCAGCTCCGACAGCGTCAATTCACCCCTCCACTTT
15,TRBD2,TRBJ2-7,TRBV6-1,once,CASSPEGGAGSWQYF,TGTGCCAGCTCCCCGGAGGGAGGGGCGGGTTCATGGCAGTACTTC
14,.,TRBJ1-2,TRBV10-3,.,CAISGLGSGYGYTF,TGTGCCATCAGTGGACTGGGGAGCGGCTATGGCTACACCTTC
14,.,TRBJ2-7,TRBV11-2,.,CASSLLEGRYEQYF,TGTGCCAGCAGCTTACTAGAGGGTCGCTACGAGCAGTACTTC
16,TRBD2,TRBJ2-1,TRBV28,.,CASSFSLAGGFNEQFF,TGTGCCAGCAGTTTTTCCCTAGCGGGAGGTTTCAATGAGCAGTTCTTC
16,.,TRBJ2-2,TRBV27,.,CASSLRGSLDTGELFF,TGTGCCAGCAGTTTAAGGGGTAGCTTGGACACCGGGGAGCTGTTTTTT
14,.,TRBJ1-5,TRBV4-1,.,CASSQTGSNQPQHF,TGCGCCAGCAGCCAAACAGGTAGCAATCAGCCCCAGCATTTT
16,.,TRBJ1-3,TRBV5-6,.,CASSFANKGSGNTIYF,TGTGCCAGCAGCTTCGCGAACAAGGGATCTGGAAACACCATATATTTT
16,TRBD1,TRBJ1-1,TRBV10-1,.,CASSEGTGWMNTEAFF,TGCGCCAGCAGTGAAGGGACAGGGTGGATGAACACTGAAGCTTTCTTT
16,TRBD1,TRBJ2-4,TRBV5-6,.,CASIPYGGTGTNIQYF,TGTGCCAGCATCCCTTATGGGGGGACAGGGACGAACATTCAGTACTTC
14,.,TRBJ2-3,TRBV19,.,CASSDRGLADTQYF,TGTGCCAGTAGTGACAGAGGACTGGCAGATACGCAGTATTTT
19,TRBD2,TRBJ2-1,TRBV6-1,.,CASSERSGRASLSYNEQFF,TGTGCCAGCAGTGAACGGAGCGGGAGGGCCTCTCTTTCCTACAATGAGCAGTTCTTC
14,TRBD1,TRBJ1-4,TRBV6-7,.,CASSSGQGREKLFF,TGTGCCAGCAGCTCCGGACAGGGGAGGGAAAAACTGTTTTTT
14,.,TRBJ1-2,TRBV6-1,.,CASSEPTGRNGYTF,TGTGCCAGCAGTGAACCTACAGGGAGGAATGGCTACACCTTC
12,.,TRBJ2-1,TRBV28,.,CASFESFAEQFF,TGTGCCAGCTTTGAGAGTTTTGCTGAGCAGTTCTTC
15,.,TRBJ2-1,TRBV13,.,CASSLGQTGSNEQFF,TGTGCCAGCAGCTTAGGCCAGACGGGAAGCAATGAGCAGTTCTTC
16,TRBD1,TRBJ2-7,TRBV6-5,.,CASSSPGTGSPYEQYF,TGTGCCAGCAGTTCGCCAGGGACAGGCTCTCCCTACGAGCAGTACTTC
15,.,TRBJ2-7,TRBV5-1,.,CASSLVADRDYEQYF,TGCGCCAGCAGCTTGGTCGCGGACCGAGACTACGAGCAGTACTTC
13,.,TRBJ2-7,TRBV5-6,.,CASSLDSGYEQYF,TGTGCCAGCAGCTTGGATTCGGGGTACGAGCAGTACTTC
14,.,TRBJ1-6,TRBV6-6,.,CASSYSSYNSPLHF,TGTGCCAGCAGTTACAGCTCCTATAATTCACCCCTCCACTTT
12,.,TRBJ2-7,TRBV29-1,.,CSVGPGVKEQYF,TGCAGCGTTGGGCCAGGGGTGAAGGAGCAGTACTTC
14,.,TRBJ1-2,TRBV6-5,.,CASNQAPFRRGYTF,TGTGCCAGCAACCAAGCCCCCTTTCGTCGGGGCTACACCTTC
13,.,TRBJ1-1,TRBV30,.,CAWEGGMNTEAFF,TGTGCCTGGGAGGGGGGGATGAACACTGAAGCTTTCTTT
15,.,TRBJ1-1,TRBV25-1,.,CASSEYRPTALEAFF,TGTGCCAGCAGTGAATATCGACCGACCGCCCTTGAAGCTTTCTTT
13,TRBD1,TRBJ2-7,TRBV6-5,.,CASSRTGFYEQYF,TGTGCCAGCAGCAGGACAGGTTTCTACGAGCAGTACTTC
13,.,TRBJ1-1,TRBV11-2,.,CASSSVLRTEAFF,TGTGCCAGCAGCTCAGTTCTTCGGACTGAAGCTTTCTTT
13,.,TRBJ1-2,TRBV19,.,CASSFGQTYGYTF,TGTGCCAGTAGCTTCGGACAAACATATGGCTACACCTTC